Listed below are T cell receptor beta chains from one sample, sequenced in a study of cytomegalovirus exposure and HLA in healthy donors. Only in-frame clones appear in the TCRdb table, and some are missing; sequencing was by immunoSEQ multiplex PCR. The profile shows 85,000 to 90,000 clones, roughly 85% of them singletons. Input material: PBMCs. The receptors originated from a man between 35 and 55 years old in good health and CMV-seropositive. Each CDR3 is given with its conserved first and last residue. The D gene is left open where the match is weak. The size field is filled for only some rows; it gives once, few, many or a size class.

DNA: TGTGCCAGTGATCCCGGGGACAGGGTTTCTGGAAACACCATATATTTT; CDR3: CASDPGDRVSGNTIYF; size: .; D: TRBD1; V: TRBV2; J: TRBJ1-3
DNA: TGTGCCAGCAGTGAGAGGTACACCGGGGAGCTGTTTTTT; CDR3: CASSERYTGELFF; size: .; D: .; V: TRBV2; J: TRBJ2-2
DNA: TGTGCCAGCAGTGAAATGACACCTCTAGCCAAAAACATTCAGTACTTC; CDR3: CASSEMTPLAKNIQYF; size: once; D: .; V: TRBV2; J: TRBJ2-4
DNA: TGTGCCACCACCGGGACTAGTTCAGTCGAGCAGTACTTC; CDR3: CATTGTSSVEQYF; size: once; D: TRBD2; V: TRBV19; J: TRBJ2-7
DNA: TGTGCCAGCAGCTTAGCGCCGGGGGGCACTGAAGCTTTCTTT; CDR3: CASSLAPGGTEAFF; size: .; D: .; V: TRBV7-8; J: TRBJ1-1
DNA: TGTGCCAGCAGCCCCCGGGGGCAGGGGGCCGGCGGGGAGCTGTTTTTT; CDR3: CASSPRGQGAGGELFF; size: .; D: TRBD1; V: TRBV9; J: TRBJ2-2
DNA: TGTGCCAGCAGCGCGGACAGCCATAATGAAAAACTGTTTTTT; CDR3: CASSADSHNEKLFF; size: .; D: .; V: TRBV5-4; J: TRBJ1-4
DNA: TGTGCCAGCAGCGACAGGGGGATGAACACTGAAGCTTTCTTT; CDR3: CASSDRGMNTEAFF; size: .; D: TRBD1; V: TRBV14; J: TRBJ1-1
DNA: TGTGCCAGCAGCTCCCATAGCGGGGCTAGCACAGATACGCAGTATTTT; CDR3: CASSSHSGASTDTQYF; size: .; D: TRBD2; V: TRBV7-2; J: TRBJ2-3
DNA: TGTGCCAGCAGCTCCACAGGGGGCCGATCTTCGGAGACCCAGTACTTC; CDR3: CASSSTGGRSSETQYF; size: few; D: TRBD1; V: TRBV7-6; J: TRBJ2-5
DNA: TGCAGCGTAGACAGGACGGGCACTGAAGCTTTCTTT; CDR3: CSVDRTGTEAFF; size: once; D: .; V: TRBV29-1; J: TRBJ1-1
DNA: TGTGCCATCAGTGAGGAGGTAGCGGGAGTAGACGAGCAGTACTTC; CDR3: CAISEEVAGVDEQYF; size: .; D: TRBD2; V: TRBV10-3; J: TRBJ2-7
DNA: TGTGCCAGCAGCTTGGCCGGGACAGGGGGATACGAGCAGTACTTC; CDR3: CASSLAGTGGYEQYF; size: .; D: TRBD1; V: TRBV5-4; J: TRBJ2-7
DNA: TGCAGCACGACAGGGGGCGGGAACACTGAAGCTTTCTTT; CDR3: CSTTGGGNTEAFF; size: .; D: TRBD1; V: TRBV29-1; J: TRBJ1-1
DNA: TGTGCCAGCAGTGAAGACCGGGACAAACACAATGAGCAGTTCTTC; CDR3: CASSEDRDKHNEQFF; size: few; D: .; V: TRBV6-1; J: TRBJ2-1
DNA: TGTGCCAGCAGCATCCCGGGAGCAAAACTGTTTTTT; CDR3: CASSIPGAKLFF; size: once; D: .; V: TRBV25-1; J: TRBJ1-4
DNA: TGTGCCAGCAGCCAAGAAACAGCTAACTATGGCTACACCTTC; CDR3: CASSQETANYGYTF; size: .; D: .; V: TRBV14; J: TRBJ1-2
DNA: TGCGCCAGCAGCCGAGAAAGCGGGAGTGGAACAGATACGCAGTATTTT; CDR3: CASSRESGSGTDTQYF; size: once; D: TRBD2; V: TRBV5-1; J: TRBJ2-3
DNA: TGTGCCACCAGCAGAGATACGGATTCACCCCTCCACTTT; CDR3: CATSRDTDSPLHF; size: once; D: .; V: TRBV15; J: TRBJ1-6
DNA: TGTGCCAGCAGGGACACTGAAAACACCGGGGAGCTGTTTTTT; CDR3: CASRDTENTGELFF; size: once; D: .; V: TRBV6-5; J: TRBJ2-2
DNA: TGTGCTAGTGGTTTGGTAATTACTTCGGGTCTAAACACTGAAGCTTTCTTT; CDR3: CASGLVITSGLNTEAFF; size: .; D: .; V: TRBV12-5; J: TRBJ1-1
DNA: TGTGCCAGCAGCTTAAACCCAGGCATCTATGGCTACACCTTC; CDR3: CASSLNPGIYGYTF; size: .; D: .; V: TRBV7-2; J: TRBJ1-2
DNA: TGTGCCAGCAGCTTATTAACACAGGGATTAGCTTTCTTT; CDR3: CASSLLTQGLAFF; size: .; D: .; V: TRBV5-6; J: TRBJ1-1
DNA: TGTGCCAGCTCACCGAACTTACAGGGCCGTATGAACACTGAAGCTTTCTTT; CDR3: CASSPNLQGRMNTEAFF; size: .; D: .; V: TRBV18; J: TRBJ1-1
DNA: TGTGCCAGCAGCCCGGCAGGGGCAAAGGGGTACGAGCAGTACTTC; CDR3: CASSPAGAKGYEQYF; size: .; D: .; V: TRBV28; J: TRBJ2-7
DNA: TGTGCCAGCAGCCCCGGACAGGCGGTTGACCACACAGATACGCAGTATTTT; CDR3: CASSPGQAVDHTDTQYF; size: once; D: TRBD1; V: TRBV7-9; J: TRBJ2-3
DNA: TGTGCCAGCAGTGAATGGGGGGGGAACTATGGCTACACCTTC; CDR3: CASSEWGGNYGYTF; size: .; D: .; V: TRBV2; J: TRBJ1-2
DNA: TGTGCCAGCAGAGGGACTAGGCCCGGGGAGCTGTTTTTT; CDR3: CASRGTRPGELFF; size: .; D: TRBD2; V: TRBV9; J: TRBJ2-2
DNA: TGCGCCAGCAGCACCGGACTAGCGGGATCCTACGAGCAGTACTTC; CDR3: CASSTGLAGSYEQYF; size: .; D: TRBD2; V: TRBV5-1; J: TRBJ2-7
DNA: TGCGCCAGCAGCTTATCCTCCAGGGTCCAAGAGACCCAGTACTTC; CDR3: CASSLSSRVQETQYF; size: once; D: .; V: TRBV5-1; J: TRBJ2-5
DNA: TGTGCCAGCAGTCTAGGGGGCGCGGGCACCGGGGAGCTGTTTTTT; CDR3: CASSLGGAGTGELFF; size: .; D: TRBD1; V: TRBV28; J: TRBJ2-2
DNA: TGTGCCAGCAGCTTAGTAACGGGGTCCTATGGCTACACCTTC; CDR3: CASSLVTGSYGYTF; size: .; D: .; V: TRBV11-2; J: TRBJ1-2
DNA: TGCGCCAGCAGCGGATTAGGGAGGGGAGTCACCGGGGAGCTGTTTTTT; CDR3: CASSGLGRGVTGELFF; size: .; D: TRBD2; V: TRBV5-1; J: TRBJ2-2
DNA: TGTGCCACCAGCCCTAGGTCGGGGGGAACAGATACGCAGTATTTT; CDR3: CATSPRSGGTDTQYF; size: .; D: TRBD2; V: TRBV15; J: TRBJ2-3
DNA: TGTGCCAGCAGTGTCGCGGGGGCGAATAACAATGAGCAGTTCTTC; CDR3: CASSVAGANNNEQFF; size: .; D: .; V: TRBV6-1; J: TRBJ2-1
DNA: TGTGCCAGCAGTGAGGTAGCGGAATCTGAAGCTTTCTTT; CDR3: CASSEVAESEAFF; size: .; D: .; V: TRBV6-1; J: TRBJ1-1
DNA: TGTGCCAGCAGCTTAGTGGTCGGGAGGGCCGGGAATGAGCAGTTCTTC; CDR3: CASSLVVGRAGNEQFF; size: .; D: TRBD2; V: TRBV7-8; J: TRBJ2-1
DNA: TGTGCCAGCATTATGGACAGAAATTCACCCCTCCACTTT; CDR3: CASIMDRNSPLHF; size: .; D: .; V: TRBV28; J: TRBJ1-6
DNA: TGCGCCAGCAGCCCAGGACAGGATTCACCCCTCCACTTT; CDR3: CASSPGQDSPLHF; size: .; D: TRBD1; V: TRBV5-1; J: TRBJ1-6
DNA: TGCGCCAGCAGCTTGGACAGGGGGCCGAATCAGCCCCAGCATTTT; CDR3: CASSLDRGPNQPQHF; size: .; D: TRBD1; V: TRBV5-1; J: TRBJ1-5
DNA: TGTGCCAGCAGTGGAACAGGGGTTGAGGAGGCTGAAGCTTTCTTT; CDR3: CASSGTGVEEAEAFF; size: .; D: TRBD1; V: TRBV6-1; J: TRBJ1-1
DNA: TGTGCCAGCAGCTTAGGGCAGACACTCAGGGAGACCCAGTACTTC; CDR3: CASSLGQTLRETQYF; size: .; D: .; V: TRBV7-3; J: TRBJ2-5
DNA: TGTGCCAGCAGCTCGGGATCAACAGATACGCAGTATTTT; CDR3: CASSSGSTDTQYF; size: .; D: .; V: TRBV13; J: TRBJ2-3
DNA: TGTGCCAGCAGTGATGTCAACAGGGGGAACTATGGCTACACCTTC; CDR3: CASSDVNRGNYGYTF; size: .; D: TRBD1; V: TRBV6-1; J: TRBJ1-2
DNA: TGCGCCAGCAGAACAACAGGGTTCGGAAATGAAAAACTGTTTTTT; CDR3: CASRTTGFGNEKLFF; size: .; D: .; V: TRBV5-1; J: TRBJ1-4
DNA: TGTGCCAGTCCGGGATTAGCGGGAGGGCCTTCCCGGCAAGAGACCCAGTACTTC; CDR3: CASPGLAGGPSRQETQYF; size: once; D: TRBD2; V: TRBV19; J: TRBJ2-5
DNA: TGCGCCAGCAGCTCGGGAGGACTAGCGGGAAAAACCGGGGAGCTGTTTTTT; CDR3: CASSSGGLAGKTGELFF; size: .; D: TRBD2; V: TRBV5-1; J: TRBJ2-2
DNA: TGTGCCACCACCGGGGATTGTATGGCTTTCTTT; CDR3: CATTGDCMAFF; size: .; D: .; V: TRBV19; J: TRBJ1-1
DNA: TGTGCCAGCAGCTTCGGGACTAGCGGGAGAATTTTTAAAGAGACCCAGTACTTC; CDR3: CASSFGTSGRIFKETQYF; size: .; D: TRBD2; V: TRBV11-1; J: TRBJ2-5